These 27 T cell receptor beta chains were sequenced from one sample in a study of T cells in Graves' hyperthyroidism and ophthalmopathy. Amplification yielded TCR beta CDR3 regions, with RNA transcripts as the source. Carried out on the TCR CDR3, a first-round RT-PCR used the HTBI primer set. Each CDR3 protein gets one entry after TCRdb re-called the multiplex PCR reads with MiXCR. The sample has 700,000 or so distinct CDR3 sequences; around 17% are singletons. The specimen sequenced was blood. The receptors shown here come from a man younger than 30 with Graves' hyperthyroidism.

This clonotype was seen at least ten times. This chain connects TRBV6-2 or TRBV6-3 to TRBJ2-1; 10 nucleotides line up with TRBD2. The CDR3 has 14 residues. Germline V gene lookup returns CDR1 MNHEY and CDR2 SVGEGT. V trimming: 5 bases; J trimming: 9 bases; junction bases outside the gene matches: 7. The CDR3 DNA reads as TGTGCCAGCAGTCTACTAGCGGGGACCGCTGAGCAGTTCTTC. Translated, it gives CASSLLAGTAEQFF.

This clonotype was observed many times. V and J are TRBV18 and TRBJ1-1; D gene uncertain. Germline assignment: CDR1 KGHSH and CDR2 LQKENI. The CDR3 is 13 residues long. V lost 5 bases and J lost 3, with 10 bases in between. The CDR3: CASSSTDDTEAFF. In DNA, the CDR3 is TGTGCCAGCTCATCAACGGACGACACTGAAGCTTTCTTT. Together with reference TRBV18 and TRBJ1-1, the CDR3 gives the full variable domain: NAGVMQNPRHLVRRRGQEARLRCSPMKGHSHVYWYRQLPEEGLKFMVYLQKENIIDESGMPKERFSAEFPKEGPSILRIQQVVRGDSAAYFCASSSTDDTEAFFGQGTRLTVV.

This clonotype came up a few times. This chain links TRBV20-1 with TRBJ2-1, with TRBD2 matching over 11 bases. Germline V gene lookup returns CDR1 DFQATT and CDR2 SNEGSKA (reference sequence). Trimming took 4 bases from V and 7 from J; bases not matched to a gene: 12. The CDR3 length is 16 residues. The CDR3 region is CSAILRTSGSWNEQFF. CDR3 in DNA: TGCAGTGCTATACTTCGGACTAGCGGGTCTTGGAATGAGCAGTTCTTC.

This clonotype occurred many times. This sequence joins TRBV28 and TRBJ1-1; D not certain. Germline CDR1 and CDR2: MDHEN and SYDVKM. The CDR3 runs to 14 residues. Trimming took off 1 base at V and 0 bases at J, with 6 bases between the two ends. The CDR3 loop is CASSLSPMNTEAFF. The CDR3, as DNA: TGTGCCAGCAGTTTATCTCCTATGAACACTGAAGCTTTCTTT.

The sample holds many counts of this clonotype. V gene TRBV7-9 combines with J gene TRBJ2-1; TRBD2 might be the D (6 bases). The CDR3 has 14 residues. From germline, CDR1 is SEHNR and CDR2 FQNEAQ (reference sequence). V lost 0 bases and J 8 bases, leaving 11 bases between the germline ends. The CDR3 here is CASSLAGGMDEQFF. Written as DNA, the CDR3 is TGTGCCAGCAGCTTAGCGGGAGGAATGGATGAGCAGTTCTTC.

As to this clonotype: A single base separates this from a much larger clone, so it may be a read error. Here the CDR3 omits its conserved ending phenylalanine or tryptophan, so a read error is the likely source. The chain carries TRBV12-5 and TRBJ2-5, with 11 positions matching TRBD1. V dropped 2 bases and J dropped 2; count of bases not matched to a gene: 10. The CDR3 consists of 18 residues. Germline V gives CDR1 LGHNT, CDR2 FRNRAP. The CDR3 loop is CASGLYPSRDRGQETQYL. DNA for the CDR3: TGTGCTAGTGGTTTGTACCCAAGCCGGGACAGGGGGCAAGAGACCCAGTACCTC.

This clonotype has only a few counts. The CDR3 DNA follows: TGCAGCGCGGGAGTTCGATGGACAGATACGCAGTATTTT. As protein: CSAGVRWTDTQYF. The rearrangement links TRBV29-1 to TRBJ2-3; D might be TRBD2 (6 bases). This CDR3 is built from 13 residues. The germline V gene encodes CDR1 SQVTM and CDR2 ANQGSEA. Trimming stripped 7 bases from V and 3 bases from J, with 14 bases between.

CDR3 nucleotides: TGTGCCAGCTCACCACAAAGGTTTTTGAACACTGAAGCTTTCTTT. Translation: CASSPQRFLNTEAFF. The chain links TRBV18 to TRBJ1-1; the D is unclear. CDR3 length: 15 amino acids. From germline, CDR1 is KGHSH and CDR2 LQKENI. V lost 1 base and J lost 0, with 9 bases in between. Looking up the rest from reference TRBV18 and TRBJ1-1 gives the full variable domain: NAGVMQNPRHLVRRRGQEARLRCSPMKGHSHVYWYRQLPEEGLKFMVYLQKENIIDESGMPKERFSAEFPKEGPSILRIQQVVRGDSAAYFCASSPQRFLNTEAFFGQGTRLTVV.

A few counts support this clonotype. The V gene is TRBV29-1, the J gene TRBJ2-3, with a weak D call TRBD1 (5 bases). Germline V gene sequence: CDR1 SQVTM, CDR2 ANQGSEA. Between the trimmed V and J ends, which lost 5 bases and 1 base, there was a span of 19 bases. The CDR3 runs 16 residues. CDR3 region: CSVLPTPATGTDTQYF. The CDR3 nucleotides read TGCAGCGTTCTCCCCACCCCAGCGACAGGCACAGATACGCAGTATTTT.

V is TRBV20-1 and J is TRBJ2-1; either TRBD1 or TRBD2 may supply D (5 bases each). The CDR3 runs 15 residues. In germline, CDR1 is DFQATT, CDR2 SNEGSKA (reference sequence). Trimming removed 5 bases at V and 3 bases at J, with 17 bases between. Here the CDR3 reads CSAPGAEYFYNEQFF. For the CDR3, the DNA is TGCAGTGCTCCCGGGGCGGAGTACTTCTACAATGAGCAGTTCTTC.

This clonotype has more than one count but fewer than ten. The chain carries TRBV28 and TRBJ2-5; 7 bases fit TRBD2. The CDR3 runs 20 residues. V dropped 3 bases and J dropped 5; count of bases not matched to a gene: 24. Per the germline V gene, CDR1 is MDHEN and CDR2 is SYDVKM. The CDR3 DNA sequence: TGTGCCAGCAGTTTTATTATGCCCAGCGGGAAGTGGGAGCTGCGGGAGACCCAGTACTTC. It encodes CASSFIMPSGKWELRETQYF. The full variable domain, with the rest looked up from reference TRBV28 and TRBJ2-5, is DVKVTQSSRYLVKRTGEKVFLECVQDMDHENMFWYRQDPGLGLRLIYFSYDVKMKEKGDIPEGYSVSREKKERFSLILESASTNQTSMYLCASSFIMPSGKWELRETQYFGPGTRLLVL.

This clonotype has ten or more counts. This chain connects TRBV3-1 to TRBJ2-1; 7 nucleotides align to TRBD2. The V gene's germline CDR1 is LGHDT and CDR2 YNNKEL (reference sequence). Losses at the gene ends were 3 bases for V and 6 bases for J; bases not matched to a gene: 14. The CDR3 covers 17 residues. The CDR3 nucleotides are TGTGCCAGCAGCCATGTCGGCGGAAGGGACTACCTCAATGAGCAGTTCTTC. It translates to CASSHVGGRDYLNEQFF.

At least ten counts were recorded for this clonotype. J is TRBJ2-3 and V is TRBV7-2; D is perhaps TRBD2 (6 bases). Germline loops: CDR1 SGHTA, CDR2 FQGNSA. With 5 bases removed from V and 6 bases from J, the gap between germline ends came to 18 bases. This CDR3 spans 15 amino acids. This CDR3 is CASSLTSNPVDTQYF. The CDR3 region has the DNA TGTGCCAGCAGCCTCACTAGCAATCCAGTGGATACGCAGTATTTT.

This clonotype came up many times. The chain uses TRBV6-1 and TRBJ2-7; maybe TRBD2 (5 bases). Germline V CDR1 and CDR2: MNHNS, SASEGT. With 6 bases removed from V and 9 bases from J, the gap between germline ends came to 21 bases. The CDR3 runs to 14 residues. This CDR3 is CASSPVRARGSQYF. DNA for the CDR3: TGTGCCAGCAGCCCAGTCCGGGCCCGCGGGTCGCAGTACTTC.

The V and J genes are TRBV12-3 or TRBV12-4 and TRBJ2-2, with D tentatively TRBD1 (5 bases). V was pared by 5 bases and J by 4 bases, with 20 bases between. The CDR3 is 17 residues long. The DNA for the CDR3 is TGTGCCAGCAGTCCCCCCGACTGGGGCATGGGCACCGGGGAGCTGTTTTTT. Its protein product is CASSPPDWGMGTGELFF.

The V gene is TRBV15, the J gene TRBJ1-5; the D gene is possibly TRBD1 (6 bases). The V gene lost 5 bases and the J gene lost 6 bases, with 26 bases spanning the gap. The CDR3 length is 18 residues. Germline V gives CDR1 LNHNV, CDR2 YYDKDF (reference sequence). The CDR3 DNA is TGTGCCACCAGCCGACGGCTAATCGGGGGCCGGTACGGTCAGCCCCAGCATTTT. Amino acids: CATSRRLIGGRYGQPQHF.

The CDR3 sequence: CASSISPGLAVRQETQYF. In nucleotides, the CDR3 is TGTGCCAGTAGTATTAGTCCAGGACTAGCGGTCCGCCAAGAGACCCAGTACTTC. V usage is TRBV19 and J usage is TRBJ2-5; 10 positions agree with TRBD2. The CDR3 has 18 amino acids. CDR1 and CDR2 from the germline V gene are LNHDA and SQIVND (reference sequence). Trimming at V came to 3 bases and at J to 1 base, leaving 11 bases not matched to a gene.

This clonotype was seen at least ten times. V usage is TRBV28 and J usage is TRBJ2-7, with 7 bases fitting TRBD2. Germline V lookup: CDR1 MDHEN, CDR2 SYDVKM. The V segment lost 5 bases and the J segment 2 bases; nucleotides outside the gene matches: 6. The CDR3 loop spans 14 amino acids. The CDR3 reads CASSPLADPYEQYF. The DNA of the CDR3 is TGTGCCAGCAGTCCCCTAGCGGACCCCTACGAGCAGTACTTC.

This chain uses TRBV12-3 or TRBV12-4 with TRBJ2-5; 8 nucleotides agree with TRBD2. V was pared by 3 bases and J by 1 base, with 4 bases of the junction left unmatched. CDR3 size: 15 residues. The CDR3 nucleotides read TGTGCCAGCAGTTTTGATAGCGGGATCCAAGAGACCCAGTACTTC. Translated, it gives CASSFDSGIQETQYF.

CDR3 nucleotide sequence: TGTGCCAGCAGTTTAATTCGGGGTGGGGATGAGCAGTTCTTC. This translates into CASSLIRGGDEQFF. The chain couples TRBV28 to TRBJ2-1; possibly TRBD2 for D (5 bases). The V gene lost 2 bases and the J gene lost 8 bases, with 13 bases spanning the gap. This CDR3 spans 14 amino acids. Germline V gives CDR1 MDHEN, CDR2 SYDVKM.

This clonotype showed up many times. V is TRBV20-1 and J is TRBJ2-7; TRBD2 might be the D (5 bases). V lost 0 bases to trimming and J lost 2 bases, with 11 bases between them. This CDR3 comprises 14 residues. Germline CDR1 reads DFQATT; CDR2 reads SNEGSKA (reference sequence). CDR3 in amino acids: CSARDAGTTYEQYF. The CDR3 DNA reads as TGCAGTGCTAGAGATGCGGGTACGACCTACGAGCAGTACTTC.

This clonotype has at least ten counts. The rearrangement uses TRBV7-2 and TRBJ2-3; no clear D. There are 13 residues in the CDR3. V was pared by 7 bases and J by 3 bases, with 11 bases between. The germline gives CDR1 SGHTA, CDR2 FQGNSA. The CDR3, as DNA: TGTGCCAGCACCGATTATAGAACAGATACGCAGTATTTT. Residues: CASTDYRTDTQYF.

The table lists this clonotype with many counts. The chain uses TRBV6-1 and TRBJ2-1; 7 bases agree with TRBD2. The trim removed 6 bases at V and 8 bases at J, leaving 7 bases unmatched. CDR3 length: 13 amino acids. Per the germline V gene, CDR1 is MNHNS and CDR2 is SASEGT. The CDR3 DNA sequence: TGTGCCAGCAGGCCCCCGGCGGGGGATGAGCAGTTCTTC. Translating it yields CASRPPAGDEQFF.

The table lists this clonotype with many counts. The chain is built from TRBV28 and TRBJ2-7; TRBD2 aligns across 13 bases. Trimming cost V 5 bases and J 4 bases; bases outside gene matches: 14. The CDR3 has 18 amino acids. Germline V lookup: CDR1 MDHEN, CDR2 SYDVKM. The CDR3 region is CASSRPGLAGPRGYEQYF. For the CDR3, the DNA is TGTGCCAGCAGTCGCCCGGGACTAGCGGGACCCCGCGGGTACGAGCAGTACTTC.

This clonotype was observed at least ten times. The chain is built from TRBV14 and TRBJ2-5; D perhaps matches TRBD2 (6 bases). There are 16 residues in the CDR3. Germline loops: CDR1 SGHDN, CDR2 FVKESK. Trimming took 8 bases from V and 6 from J, leaving 25 bases between them. CDR3 residues: CASQPQAERVRKTQYF. CDR3 DNA: TGTGCCAGCCAACCCCAGGCGGAGCGGGTTAGAAAGACCCAGTACTTC.

This chain connects TRBV20-1 to TRBJ2-3, with D perhaps matching TRBD2 (6 bases). This CDR3 region has 15 residues. From germline, CDR1 is DFQATT and CDR2 SNEGSKA (reference sequence). V was pared by 0 bases and J by 2 bases, with 12 bases between. CDR3 coding DNA: TGCAGTGCTAGAGATTGGGGAGGCCTCACAGATACGCAGTATTTT. Its translation: CSARDWGGLTDTQYF.

This clonotype was recorded at least ten times. The chain couples TRBV20-1 to TRBJ2-3; 10 nucleotides match TRBD2. This CDR3 has 15 amino acids. Germline CDR1 is DFQATT and CDR2 is SNEGSKA (reference sequence). The junction had 7 bases not matched to a gene; V was cut back by 5 bases and J by 2 bases. CDR3 amino acids: CSAAPGLAITDTQYF. In DNA, the CDR3 is TGCAGTGCTGCTCCGGGACTAGCGATCACAGATACGCAGTATTTT.